This T cell receptor beta chain originates from a study of identical twins. V was pared by 3 bases and J by 4 bases, with 9 bases of the junction left unmatched. This CDR3 region has 15 residues. Overall study results and limits: Monozygotic twins shared more out-of-frame TCR alpha than recombination models predicted. Within beta out-of-frame sequences, the excess sharing observed between twins was weaker. Abundant beta clonotypes from cord blood had fewer insertions, unlike memory repertoires, which showed none. Possibly, invariant MAIT and iNKT cells partly confounded zero-insertion analyses.

TCRdb itself ran the 5' RACE reads through MiXCR, one entry per CDR3 protein. The sample carries roughly 240,000 distinct CDR3 sequences, approximately 8% recorded once. This clonotype appeared a few times. Its matching antigen is unknown. The same specimen was also included in a second study, on yellow fever vaccine responses in identical twins.

The origin of this receptor is a woman between 18 and 29 years old in good health. Sequenced input: CD8+ T cells sorted from blood. The chain carries TRBV12-3 or TRBV12-4 and TRBJ2-7; 7 nucleotides align to TRBD1. CDR3 coding DNA: TGTGCCAGCAGTTTTAGAGGGACAGTTCATTACGAGCAGTACTTC. This codes for CASSFRGTVHYEQYF.